Presented here are 29 T cell receptor beta chains from one specimen sequenced in a study of beta chain features in type 1 diabetes. The entirety of the isolated RNA underwent reverse transcription, so expressed TCRB transcripts were sequenced. Sequenced by immunoSEQ multiplex PCR; TCRdb stores in-frame clones only, minus some. In the table there are roughly 300,000 clones, less than 9.5% of which are singletons. Sequenced input: central memory CD4+ T cells from blood. These receptors were obtained from a woman aged 18-29 years in good health.

This clone occurred a few times. The chain uses TRBV7-9 and TRBJ2-2, with D uncertain. CDR1 and CDR2 (germline): SEHNR, FQNEAQ (reference sequence). The CDR3 is 15 residues long. The V end was cut by 1 base, the J end by 7 bases, with 13 bases between. As DNA, the CDR3 is TGTGCCAGCAGCTTAGATCTTATCGGGCGCGGGGAGCTGTTTTTT. This encodes CASSLDLIGRGELFF.

This clone occurred a few times. The chain has TRBV6-6 and TRBJ1-3; TRBD1 is a possible D gene (5 bases). Between the trimmed V and J ends, which lost 4 bases and 4 bases, there was a span of 11 bases. CDR3 length equals 14 residues. Germline CDR1 reads MNHNY; CDR2 reads SVGAGI (reference sequence). This CDR3 is CASSSNSGGNTIYF. The DNA for the CDR3 is TGTGCCAGCAGTTCGAATTCAGGGGGAAACACCATATATTTT.

About this clone: A much larger clone lies one base from this, so it may be a read error. At the DNA level, this CDR3 is encoded by other sequences in the same sample as well. The chain recombines TRBV7-2 with TRBJ2-1; D call uncertain. Trimming cost V 5 bases and J 4 bases, with 3 bases left between them. The CDR3 is made up of 11 amino acids. Germline V gene data show CDR1 as SGHTA and CDR2 as FQGNSA. CDR3 amino acids: CASSDYNEQFF. The CDR3 coding sequence is TGTGCCAGCAGCGATTACAATGAGCAGTTCTTC.

The chain combines TRBV19 with TRBJ2-5; TRBD1 matches at 7 bases. This CDR3 has 13 amino acids. Germline CDR1 LNHDA, CDR2 SQIVND (reference sequence). V was pared by 3 bases and J by 4 bases, with 2 bases of the junction left unmatched. CDR3 sequence (DNA): TGTGCCAGTAGTATCGACAGGGCAGAGACCCAGTACTTC. Its protein product is CASSIDRAETQYF.

Only a few counts were recorded for this clone. The chain uses TRBV19 and TRBJ1-5; 11 bases line up with TRBD1. CDR1 is LNHDA, CDR2 SQIVND, per germline (reference sequence). V shed 10 bases, J shed 1 base, and the junction held 6 bases outside the gene matches. This CDR3 is built from 15 residues. Here the CDR3 DNA reads TGTGCCACAAGGACAGGGGGCTCGAGCAATCAGCCCCAGCATTTT. It encodes CATRTGGSSNQPQHF.

In its sample, this clone was seen many times. The chain has TRBV7-9 and TRBJ2-7; D might be TRBD2 (5 bases). Trimming pared 8 bases from V and 2 bases from J, leaving 10 bases between. The CDR3 sequence is 12 residues long. CDR1 is SEHNR and CDR2 is FQNEAQ in the germline V gene (reference sequence). The CDR3 here is CASGETTYEQYF. As DNA, the CDR3 is TGTGCCAGCGGGGAGACTACCTACGAGCAGTACTTC. Based on the CDR3 plus reference TRBV7-9 and TRBJ2-7, the full variable domain is DTGVSQNPRHKITKRGQNVTFRCDPISEHNRLYWYRQTLGQGPEFLTYFQNEAQLEKSRLLSDRFSAERPKGSFSTLEIQRTEQGDSAMYLCASGETTYEQYFGPGTRLTVT.

This sequence joins TRBV5-1 and TRBJ1-3; D possibly corresponds to TRBD1 (5 bases). There are 16 residues in the CDR3. Trimming pared 0 bases from V and 0 bases from J, leaving 10 bases between. Germline values: CDR1 SGHRS, CDR2 YFSETQ. CDR3 in amino acids: CASSLEGTRSGNTIYF. CDR3 DNA: TGCGCCAGCAGCTTGGAGGGGACCCGCTCTGGAAACACCATATATTTT.

In its sample, this clone was seen once. The CDR3 region has the DNA TGTGCCAGCAGTTACGGGCCGGGCTCTTCTGGAAACACCATATATTTT. This translates into CASSYGPGSSGNTIYF. The rearrangement uses TRBV6-5 and TRBJ1-3, with D unresolved. Per the germline V gene, CDR1 is MNHEY and CDR2 is SVGAGI. This CDR3 spans 16 amino acids. The V end was cut by 2 bases, the J end by 1 base, with 12 bases between.

This clone was counted only a few times. This chain joins TRBV2 and TRBJ2-1; 8 bases map to TRBD2. This CDR3 region has 15 residues. V trimming: 2 bases; J trimming: 6 bases; junction bases outside the gene matches: 6. Germline V gene sequence: CDR1 SNHLY, CDR2 FYNNEI. The CDR3 is CASSERAGGFNEQFF. The CDR3 nucleotides are TGTGCCAGCAGTGAAAGGGCGGGAGGTTTCAATGAGCAGTTCTTC. Drawing the rest from reference TRBV2 and TRBJ2-1, the complete variable domain is EPEVTQTPSHQVTQMGQEVILRCVPISNHLYFYWYRQILGQKVEFLVSFYNNEISEKSEIFDDQFSVERPDGSNFTLKIRSTKLEDSAMYFCASSERAGGFNEQFFGPGTRLTVL.

This clone was counted ten times or more. This rearrangement joins TRBV28 to TRBJ2-3; TRBD1 matches at 8 bases. The V segment lost 5 bases and the J segment 1 base; nucleotides outside the gene matches: 5. CDR1 is MDHEN, CDR2 SYDVKM, per germline. The CDR3 length is 15 residues. CDR3 loop: CASSGQGAGTDTQYF. The CDR3 DNA is TGTGCCAGCAGTGGGCAGGGGGCGGGCACAGATACGCAGTATTTT.

This clone showed up just a few times. The chain employs TRBV19 and TRBJ1-2; D might be TRBD1 (6 bases). The CDR3 is 14 residues long. Germline CDR1 and CDR2: LNHDA and SQIVND (reference sequence). V gave up 7 bases and J gave up 0 bases, with 12 bases separating them. The CDR3 sequence is CASKGGSTNYGYTF. CDR3 bases: TGTGCCAGTAAAGGGGGTTCAACTAACTATGGCTACACCTTC.

This clone was picked up a small number of times. The chain uses TRBV5-1 and TRBJ2-5, with a weak D call TRBD2 (5 bases). The germline V gene encodes CDR1 SGHRS and CDR2 YFSETQ. V lost 0 bases, J lost 9 bases, and 21 bases lay in between. The CDR3 spans 16 residues. The CDR3: CASSLGVDYPTGSQYF. CDR3 nucleotides: TGCGCCAGCAGCTTGGGGGTCGACTACCCCACTGGGTCCCAGTACTTC.

A note on this clone: Sequence at one end of the junction differs from germline and may be a read error. The rearrangement joins TRBV10-3 to TRBJ2-6; a possible D gene is TRBD1 (6 bases). The CDR3 extends over 18 amino acids. Germline V lookup: CDR1 ENHRY, CDR2 SYGVKD. DNA of the CDR3: TGTGCCAGCAGTTTCGGACAGACCACGCGTTCTGGGGCCAACGTCCTGACTTTC. Residues: CASSFGQTTRSGANVLTF.

The chain uses TRBV5-4 and TRBJ2-5, with TRBD1 identical over 7 bases. Trimming removed 6 bases from V and 2 bases from J; junction bases left unmatched: 7. The V gene's germline CDR1 is SGHNT and CDR2 YYREEE (reference sequence). This CDR3 is built from 14 residues. The CDR3 sequence: CASTSMGQQETQYF. CDR3 in DNA: TGTGCCAGCACCTCGATGGGACAGCAAGAGACCCAGTACTTC.

The rearrangement joins TRBV5-1 to TRBJ2-1; D call uncertain. Trimming removed 2 bases at V and 2 bases at J, with 8 bases between. Germline V gives CDR1 SGHRS, CDR2 YFSETQ. The length of the CDR3 is 14 residues. The CDR3 coding sequence is TGCGCCAGCAGCTTTGGCCTACCCTACAATGAGCAGTTCTTC. This gives the protein CASSFGLPYNEQFF.

The J gene is TRBJ2-3, the V gene TRBV23-1, with D perhaps assigned TRBD1 or TRBD2 (5 bases each). TRBV23-1 has ORF status, its function being uncertain. Trimming removed 2 bases at V and 1 base at J, with 10 bases between. The CDR3 is 15 amino acids. This CDR3 is CASSQGGRCTDTQYF. The CDR3 DNA reads TGCGCCAGCAGTCAAGGGGGAAGGTGCACAGATACGCAGTATTTT.

This clone showed up many times. CDR3 protein: CASSPGREDIQYF. The CDR3 DNA is TGTGCCAGCAGCCCCGGGAGGGAAGACATTCAGTACTTC. The chain carries TRBV7-2 and TRBJ2-4; 8 nucleotides line up with TRBD2. This CDR3 is built from 13 residues. The J segment lost 8 bases and the V segment lost 5 bases, leaving 5 bases of the junction unmatched. The germline V gene encodes CDR1 SGHTA and CDR2 FQGNSA.

This chain connects TRBV4-2 to TRBJ1-4; D may be TRBD1 (6 bases). CDR3 size: 18 residues. V was cut by 4 bases and J by 3 bases, with 21 bases left in between. Germline V gene sequence: CDR1 LGHNA, CDR2 YNFKEQ. This CDR3 is CASSPEDSRTAANEKLFF. CDR3 nucleotide sequence: TGTGCCAGCAGCCCCGAGGACAGCCGCACCGCAGCTAATGAAAAACTGTTTTTT.

The V and J genes are TRBV12-2 and TRBJ2-7; no DNA check was done on the table's D call, TRBD2. TRBV12-2 is noted as a pseudogene. The CDR3 covers 16 residues. CDR3 amino acids: CASRLARLAANYEQYF. The CDR3 DNA sequence: TGTGCAAGTCGCTTAGCGCGTCTAGCGGCGAATTACGAGCAGTACTTC.

CDR3 sequence reads: CASSQGVGVYEQYF. CDR3 DNA: TGCGCCAGCAGCCAAGGGGTAGGGGTCTACGAGCAGTACTTC. This sequence joins TRBV4-3 and TRBJ2-7; TRBD1 is a possible D gene (5 bases). Germline V lookup: CDR1 LGHNA, CDR2 YSLEER. The ends were cut back, 1 base at V and 3 bases at J, with 10 bases in the middle. The CDR3 totals 14 residues.

This CDR3 reads CASRGRETQYF. CDR3 sequence (DNA): TGTGCCAGCAGGGGGCGAGAGACCCAGTACTTC. The chain links TRBV25-1 to TRBJ2-5; maybe TRBD1 (5 bases). CDR1 and CDR2 (germline): MGHDK, SYGVNS. This CDR3 has 11 amino acids. V lost 6 bases to trimming and J lost 4 bases, with 6 bases between them.

The chain joins TRBV11-2 to TRBJ2-3, with TRBD2 identical over 8 bases. Germline V gene sequence: CDR1 SGHAT, CDR2 FQNNGV. V shed 3 bases, J shed 4 bases, and the junction held 12 bases outside the gene matches. This CDR3 is built from 17 residues. This CDR3 is CASSLTFGGRRSDTQYF. As DNA, the CDR3 is TGTGCCAGCAGCTTGACTTTTGGCGGGAGGAGGTCAGATACGCAGTATTTT. Full variable domain (remainder filled in from reference TRBV11-2 and TRBJ2-3): EAGVAQSPRYKIIEKRQSVAFWCNPISGHATLYWYQQILGQGPKLLIQFQNNGVVDDSQLPKDRFSAERLKGVDSTLKIQPAKLEDSAVYLCASSLTFGGRRSDTQYFGPGTRLTVL.

This clone was detected ten times or more. The chain joins TRBV7-2 to TRBJ2-2; D remains ambiguous. Per germline, CDR1 SGHTA and CDR2 FQGNSA. Trimming left V 0 bases short and J 8 bases short, with 10 bases between. The CDR3 has 14 residues. The CDR3 bases are TGTGCCAGCAGCTTAGCCCGGGCCGAAGGGGAGCTGTTTTTT. This codes for CASSLARAEGELFF.

J is TRBJ2-1 and V is TRBV18, with D unclear. The CDR3 runs 15 residues. Trimming pared 3 bases from V and 10 bases from J, leaving 19 bases between. The germline gives CDR1 KGHSH, CDR2 LQKENI. In DNA, the CDR3 is TGTGCCAGCTCACCGGAACAGCCTGACCCAAGGGAGCAGTTCTTC. Translation: CASSPEQPDPREQFF.

The rearrangement joins TRBV6-5 to TRBJ2-1; 8 bases align to TRBD2. Germline-derived CDR1 and CDR2 are MNHEY and SVGAGI. J gave up 6 bases and V 2 bases, and 9 bases lay outside the gene matches. The CDR3 loop spans 16 amino acids. In DNA form, the CDR3 reads TGTGCCAGCAGTTACGAGAGCGGGAGTCGATCCAATGAGCAGTTCTTC. This translates into CASSYESGSRSNEQFF.

This clone was observed at least ten times. V usage is TRBV28 and J usage is TRBJ1-4; no definite D call. The germline V and J ends were trimmed by 1 base and 7 bases, with 10 bases remaining between them. The germline V gene encodes CDR1 MDHEN and CDR2 SYDVKM. This CDR3 region has 14 residues. The chain's CDR3 is CASSLSDLPEKLFF. The CDR3 DNA follows: TGTGCCAGCAGTTTATCTGACCTGCCTGAAAAACTGTTTTTT.

This chain links TRBV5-1 with TRBJ2-7, with 13 bases matching TRBD2. V lost 2 bases, J lost 1 base, and 6 bases stayed unmatched. In germline, CDR1 is SGHRS, CDR2 YFSETQ. The CDR3 is made up of 17 amino acids. The DNA of the CDR3 is TGCGCCAGCAGCTTCGGACTAGCGGGAGCCCAATCCTACGAGCAGTACTTC. Translated, it gives CASSFGLAGAQSYEQYF.

In this sample, this clone turned up a few times. At the DNA level, this CDR3 is encoded by other sequences in the same sample as well. The rearrangement joins TRBV7-2 to TRBJ2-5, with D possibly being TRBD2 (6 bases). With 2 bases removed from V and 4 bases from J, the gap between germline ends came to 8 bases. This CDR3 is built from 13 residues. The germline V gene has CDR1 SGHTA and CDR2 FQGNSA. The CDR3, as DNA: TGTGCCAGCAGCTTAAGCGGGCCAGAGACCCAGTACTTC. It yields the protein CASSLSGPETQYF.

This clone has just a few counts. Since a much larger clone is just one base distant, this may be a read error. The J gene is TRBJ2-7, the V gene TRBV28; D is uncertain. Germline values: CDR1 MDHEN, CDR2 SYDVKM. The ends were cut back, 8 bases at V and 4 bases at J, with 0 bases in the middle. This CDR3 spans 8 amino acids. The CDR3 spells CASYEQYF. The DNA of the CDR3 is TGTGCCAGCTACGAGCAGTACTTC.